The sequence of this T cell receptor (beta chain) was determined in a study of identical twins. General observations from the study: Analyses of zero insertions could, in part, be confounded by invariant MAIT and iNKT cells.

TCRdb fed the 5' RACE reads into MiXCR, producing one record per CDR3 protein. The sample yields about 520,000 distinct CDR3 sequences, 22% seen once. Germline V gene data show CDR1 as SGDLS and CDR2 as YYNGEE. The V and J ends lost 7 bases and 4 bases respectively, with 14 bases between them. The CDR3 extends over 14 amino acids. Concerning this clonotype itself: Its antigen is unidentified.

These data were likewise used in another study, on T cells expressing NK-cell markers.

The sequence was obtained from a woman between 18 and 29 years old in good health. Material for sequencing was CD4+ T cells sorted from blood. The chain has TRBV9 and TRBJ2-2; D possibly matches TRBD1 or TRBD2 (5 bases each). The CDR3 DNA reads TGTGCCAGCGGCCCGGGGACGAGCACCGGGGAGCTGTTTTTT. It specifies CASGPGTSTGELFF.